The clone carrying this T cell receptor beta chain showed up just a few times. Its antigen is still unknown. Constant-region reverse primers amplified full-length variable regions, followed by semi-nested Nested Universal Primer A PCR. TCRdb independently ran MiXCR on the 5' RACE reads; one entry per CDR3 protein. Of about 60,000 distinct CDR3 sequences in the sample, nearly 30% are singletons; the top ten hold roughly 2%. Regarding the study as a whole: Tumor-infiltrating Treg TCR alpha and beta sequences overlapped most with tumor naive CD4+ T cells, then blood naive.

Naive CD4+ T cells were purified with Tregs depleted by CD25. The CDR3 sequence is 14 residues long. V was cut by 0 bases and J by 7 bases, with 11 bases left in between. Per germline, CDR1 SGHRS and CDR2 YFSETQ. Sequenced sample: tumor-infiltrating naive CD4+ T cells sorted from the breast tumor. Subset of the sample: naive CD4+ T cells, CD4+CD45RA+CD25-. The V and J genes are TRBV5-1 and TRBJ2-4; D is unclear. The origin of this receptor is a female donor with breast cancer. CDR3 in DNA: TGCGCCAGCAGCTTGGAATCACAAAGCAACATTCAGTACTTC. It encodes CASSLESQSNIQYF.